What follows are 3 T cell receptor beta chains derived from one specimen sequenced in a study of T cells in Graves' hyperthyroidism and ophthalmopathy. RNA transcripts yielded amplified TCR beta CDR3 regions. TCR CDR3 underwent first-round RT-PCR with the HTBI primer set. TCRdb independently ran MiXCR on the multiplex PCR reads; one entry per CDR3 protein. The sample includes some 250,000 distinct CDR3 sequences, just over 14% of them seen just once. Sequencing used blood. The receptor source for this set is a woman aged 40 to 50 with Graves' hyperthyroidism that later progressed to Graves' ophthalmopathy.

This chain links TRBV28 with TRBJ2-5; D ambiguous. Trimming pared 3 bases from V and 4 bases from J, leaving 15 bases between. The CDR3 has 15 residues. In germline, CDR1 is MDHEN, CDR2 SYDVKM. The CDR3 DNA sequence: TGTGCCAGCAGTTTTTCACCGGGCGCAGTAGAGACCCAGTACTTC. This sequence encodes CASSFSPGAVETQYF.

The chain recombines TRBV6-5 with TRBJ1-1; D perhaps matches TRBD1 (5 bases). Trimming cost V 0 bases and J 4 bases, with 12 bases left between them. The CDR3 sequence is 15 residues long. Per the germline V gene, CDR1 is MNHEY and CDR2 is SVGAGI. The CDR3 sequence: CASSYSWVGGTEAFF. Here the CDR3 DNA reads TGTGCCAGCAGTTACTCTTGGGTCGGGGGCACTGAAGCTTTCTTT.

This clonotype appeared many times. The rearrangement links TRBV6-1 to TRBJ2-5, with D perhaps TRBD1 (5 bases). Deletions cut 6 bases from V and 7 bases from J, with 18 bases between. The CDR3 sequence is 14 residues long. From germline, CDR1 is MNHNS and CDR2 SASEGT. The CDR3: CASRSLLGAGTQYF. The CDR3 DNA reads TGTGCCAGCAGGTCCCTCTTAGGGGCTGGGACCCAGTACTTC.